These 24 T cell receptor beta chains came from one sample sequenced in a study of molecular identifiers for immune sequencing clone quantification. TCRdb called the PCR reads again in MiXCR, with one record for every CDR3 protein. The sample lists over 35,000 distinct CDR3 sequences, about 24% seen once, with around 0.96% in the top ten. Sequencing was performed on naive CD8+ T cells from blood, with Jurkat cell RNA spiked in. Subset specified: FACS-sorted CD8+CD4-CCR7+CD45RA+ naive T cells. All receptors come from a human donor in good health. Some libraries in this study had Jurkat cell RNA spiked in.

On this clonotype itself: With a much larger clone just one base away, this may be a read error. CDR3 nucleotide sequence: TGTGCCAGCGGCTTTGCCAGAGCAGGCTACGAGCAGTACTTC. This encodes CASGFARAGYEQYF. The chain links TRBV7-2 to TRBJ2-7; D unresolved. This CDR3 region has 14 residues. Germline V CDR1 and CDR2: SGHTA, FQGNSA.

The chain couples TRBV29-1 to TRBJ1-1; unclear D gene. Trimming stripped 4 bases from V and 6 bases from J, with 9 bases between. The CDR3 sequence is 11 residues long. The germline CDR1 and CDR2 sequences are SQVTM and ANQGSEA. The CDR3: CSVVVAAEAFF. The CDR3, as DNA: TGCAGCGTTGTTGTTGCAGCTGAAGCTTTCTTT.

Details on this clonotype: A much larger clone differs by one base, so this may be a read error. The V call is TRBV27, the J call TRBJ2-7, with a tentative D call TRBD2 (6 bases). Germline V gene sequence: CDR1 MNHEY, CDR2 SMNVEV (reference sequence). V lost 4 bases and J 2 bases, leaving 12 bases between the germline ends. This CDR3 spans 14 amino acids. The CDR3 protein is CASSYNGSPYEQYF. The CDR3 nucleotides read TGTGCCAGCAGTTACAACGGGAGCCCCTACGAGCAGTACTTC.

This clonotype was counted at least ten times. The chain employs TRBV28 and TRBJ1-5, with 12 nucleotides matching TRBD1. The CDR3 totals 14 residues. The germline CDR1 and CDR2 sequences are MDHEN and SYDVKM. V gave up 4 bases and J gave up 6 bases; unmatched junction bases: 1. For the CDR3, the DNA is TGTGCCAGCAGTTGGGACAGGGGGCTTCAGCCCCAGCATTTT. Residues: CASSWDRGLQPQHF.

This clonotype appeared many times. The chain links TRBV9 to TRBJ2-1, with TRBD2 matching 7 bases. The CDR3 has 14 amino acids. Losses at the gene ends were 3 bases for V and 9 bases for J; bases not matched to a gene: 9. Germline CDR1 reads SGDLS; CDR2 reads YYNGEE. The CDR3 DNA is TGTGCCAGCAGCGCGACTAGCTCAAAGGGTGAGCAGTTCTTC. This translates into CASSATSSKGEQFF.

About this clonotype: A read error may be the cause here, since a much bigger clone is one base away. V and J are TRBV7-9 and TRBJ1-2; D may be TRBD1 (6 bases). The CDR3 totals 15 residues. Germline loops: CDR1 SEHNR, CDR2 FQNEAQ (reference sequence). The CDR3 nucleotides read TGTGCCAGCAGCCCAAGAACAGGGCTTAACTATGGCTGCACCTTC. Its translation: CASSPRTGLNYGCTF.

This clonotype has just one count. V gene TRBV6-2 or TRBV6-3 combines with J gene TRBJ2-7; D is unresolved. Trimming pared 0 bases from V and 4 bases from J, leaving 22 bases between. This CDR3 has 18 amino acids. Germline-derived CDR1 and CDR2 are MNHEY and SVGEGT. CDR3 sequence reads: CASSYSAAQGVILYEQYF. For the CDR3, the DNA is TGTGCCAGCAGTTACTCGGCGGCCCAAGGCGTTATACTATACGAGCAGTACTTC.

This clonotype was picked up many times. V usage is TRBV25-1 and J usage is TRBJ2-1, with 10 bases matching TRBD2. The CDR3 extends over 16 amino acids. CDR1 is MGHDK and CDR2 is SYGVNS in the germline V gene. V shed 1 base and J 9 bases; nucleotides not matched to a gene: 9. The CDR3 region has the DNA TGTGCCAGCAGTGAATTATCTAGCGGGAGTTACGGTGAGCAGTTCTTC. Residues: CASSELSSGSYGEQFF.

The rearrangement uses TRBV20-1 and TRBJ2-7, with TRBD2 as a possible D gene (6 bases). Germline CDR1 DFQATT, CDR2 SNEGSKA (reference sequence). The CDR3 has 14 amino acids. V gave up 3 bases and J gave up 0 bases, with 12 bases separating them. The CDR3 protein is CSARGEASSYEQYF. DNA for the CDR3: TGCAGTGCTAGGGGGGAGGCTAGCTCCTACGAGCAGTACTTC.

In this sample, this clonotype turned up many times. The chain carries TRBV29-1 and TRBJ1-2; no firm D call. V was clipped by 5 bases and J by 6 bases, with 19 bases between them. The CDR3 totals 14 residues. In germline, CDR1 is SQVTM, CDR2 ANQGSEA. The CDR3 DNA reads TGCAGCGTTAAAAGTCTGTGGGAGGCCGATGGCTACACCTTC. This gives the protein CSVKSLWEADGYTF. The whole variable domain, filled in from reference TRBV29-1 and TRBJ1-2, reads SAVISQKPSRDICQRGTSLTIQCQVDSQVTMMFWYRQQPGQSLTLIATANQGSEATYESGFVIDKFPISRPNLTFSTLTVSNMSPEDSSIYLCSVKSLWEADGYTFGSGTRLTVV.

This clonotype has ten or more counts. V and J are TRBV28 and TRBJ2-7, with D possibly matching TRBD1 (6 bases). The CDR3 spans 19 residues. Trimming removed 4 bases from V and 0 bases from J, with 25 bases in between. CDR1 and CDR2 from the germline V gene are MDHEN and SYDVKM. The CDR3: CASSWVSGQGSLSSYEQYF. The CDR3 DNA sequence: TGTGCCAGCAGTTGGGTCTCGGGGCAGGGGTCTCTAAGCTCCTACGAGCAGTACTTC.

This chain joins TRBV19 and TRBJ2-2; weak D call: TRBD1 (6 bases). From germline, CDR1 is LNHDA and CDR2 SQIVND (reference sequence). V was shortened by 6 bases and J by 7 bases, with 12 bases between the two germline ends. The CDR3 consists of 13 residues. The CDR3 DNA follows: TGTGCCAGTAGGACGACAGGCCTCGGGGAGCTGTTTTTT. It encodes CASRTTGLGELFF.

This clonotype has a count of ten or more. This chain connects TRBV7-6 to TRBJ2-5, with a tentative D call TRBD2 (5 bases). CDR1 and CDR2 from the germline V gene are SGHVS and FNYEAQ. Trimming removed 5 bases from V and 1 base from J, with 14 bases in between. The CDR3 spans 15 residues. CDR3 DNA sequence: TGTGCCAGCAGCCTCCAGGACGGGGTCCAAGAGACCCAGTACTTC. As protein: CASSLQDGVQETQYF.

This clonotype was counted at least ten times. V gene TRBV7-9 combines with J gene TRBJ1-3, with D possibly being TRBD1 (5 bases). The CDR3 spans 16 residues. Trimming took off 1 base at V and 8 bases at J, with 18 bases between the two ends. The germline CDR1 and CDR2 sequences are SEHNR and FQNEAQ (reference sequence). The CDR3 loop reads CASSLDPNRPGDTIYF. The CDR3 DNA reads as TGTGCCAGCAGCTTAGACCCTAACAGGCCGGGCGACACCATATATTTT.

A remark on this clonotype: A much larger clone differs by one base, so this may be a read error. V is TRBV27 and J is TRBJ1-1; D is ambiguous. The CDR3 sequence is 13 residues long. CDR1 and CDR2 from the germline V gene are MNHEY and SMNVEV (reference sequence). This CDR3 reads CASSFTVNTDAFF. The DNA of the CDR3 is TGTGCCAGCAGTTTCACAGTAAACACTGACGCTTTCTTT.

This clonotype has at least ten counts. The rearrangement joins TRBV7-9 to TRBJ2-5; D remains unclear. CDR3 size: 16 residues. CDR1 and CDR2 from the germline V gene are SEHNR and FQNEAQ (reference sequence). The V and J ends lost 0 bases and 2 bases respectively, with 13 bases between them. In DNA, the CDR3 is TGTGCCAGCAGCTTAGCCGTGGACCCTTTACAAGAGACCCAGTACTTC. It is translated as CASSLAVDPLQETQYF.

This clonotype was seen ten or more times. The chain carries TRBV5-6 and TRBJ2-7, with 9 bases matching TRBD1. Germline trimming cut 4 bases from V and 5 bases from J; bases unmatched to any gene: 10. Germline CDR1 and CDR2: SGHDT and YYEEEE. The CDR3 runs to 15 residues. CDR3 amino acids: CASSAGGQGADEQYF. Written as DNA, the CDR3 is TGTGCCAGCAGCGCTGGGGGACAGGGTGCCGACGAGCAGTACTTC.

At least ten counts were recorded for this clonotype. V gene TRBV4-3 combines with J gene TRBJ2-7; D tentatively fits TRBD1 or TRBD2 (6 bases each). V was clipped by 0 bases and J by 4 bases, with 13 bases between them. In germline, CDR1 is LGHNA, CDR2 YSLEER. The CDR3 extends over 15 amino acids. CDR3 in DNA: TGCGCCAGCAGCCAAGATGGCCAGGGGAGGTACGAGCAGTACTTC. Translated, it gives CASSQDGQGRYEQYF.

As concerns this clonotype: Given a much more abundant clone one base away, this may be a read error. The rearrangement uses TRBV5-3 and TRBJ2-7, with D tentatively TRBD2 (7 bases). TRBV5-3 is classed as an ORF, of uncertain function. The CDR3 has 13 residues. The germline V and J ends were trimmed by 8 bases and 6 bases, with 18 bases remaining between them. CDR3 bases: TGTGCCAGCAGCATGGGAGGGGGTGGCGAGCAGTACTTC. Translation gives CASSMGGGGEQYF.

Concerning this clonotype itself: Relative to the germline gene, one junction end is altered; a read error may explain this. The V and J genes are TRBV7-9 and TRBJ2-5, with 7 bases fitting TRBD1. Germline CDR1 is SEHNR and CDR2 is FQNEAQ (reference sequence). The CDR3 is 14 amino acids. The CDR3 DNA sequence: TGTGCCAGCAGCTGGTCGGGACAGCAAGAGACCCTGTACTTC. It yields the protein CASSWSGQQETLYF.

This clonotype was counted many times. The genes are TRBV7-6 and TRBJ2-3; 7 bases agree with TRBD2. There are 15 residues in the CDR3. Germline assignment: CDR1 SGHVS and CDR2 FNYEAQ. V lost 4 bases and J lost 8; bases outside the gene matches: 12. This CDR3 reads CASSSFLAVQGTQYF. The CDR3 DNA sequence: TGTGCCAGCAGCTCGTTCCTAGCGGTGCAGGGTACGCAGTATTTT.

This clonotype was observed at least ten times. The CDR3 DNA is TGTGCCAGCAGCTCGTCGCTATATTACACCGGGGAGCTGTTTTTT. The encoded protein is CASSSSLYYTGELFF. The V and J genes are TRBV9 and TRBJ2-2; D gene unclear. Trimming removed 4 bases at V and 3 bases at J, with 13 bases between. The germline V gene encodes CDR1 SGDLS and CDR2 YYNGEE. CDR3 size: 15 residues.

With respect to this clonotype: One end of the junction fails to match germline, which may point to a read error. This chain connects TRBV7-9 to TRBJ2-5; D is possibly TRBD1 (5 bases). The CDR3 sequence is 15 residues long. CDR1 and CDR2 from the germline V gene are SEHNR and FQNEAQ (reference sequence). The DNA for the CDR3 is TGTGCCGGCAGCTTAGCTAGGGGCACCCAAGAGACCCAGTACTTC. Its protein is CAGSLARGTQETQYF.

This clonotype was seen ten or more times. This chain uses TRBV7-6 with TRBJ2-7; D might be TRBD1 (5 bases). The CDR3 has 13 amino acids. Per the germline V gene, CDR1 is SGHVS and CDR2 is FNYEAQ. V gave up 3 bases and J gave up 2 bases, with 8 bases separating them. CDR3 sequence (DNA): TGTGCCAGCAGCTTCCAGGGTGCCTACGAGCAGTACTTC. It yields the protein CASSFQGAYEQYF.